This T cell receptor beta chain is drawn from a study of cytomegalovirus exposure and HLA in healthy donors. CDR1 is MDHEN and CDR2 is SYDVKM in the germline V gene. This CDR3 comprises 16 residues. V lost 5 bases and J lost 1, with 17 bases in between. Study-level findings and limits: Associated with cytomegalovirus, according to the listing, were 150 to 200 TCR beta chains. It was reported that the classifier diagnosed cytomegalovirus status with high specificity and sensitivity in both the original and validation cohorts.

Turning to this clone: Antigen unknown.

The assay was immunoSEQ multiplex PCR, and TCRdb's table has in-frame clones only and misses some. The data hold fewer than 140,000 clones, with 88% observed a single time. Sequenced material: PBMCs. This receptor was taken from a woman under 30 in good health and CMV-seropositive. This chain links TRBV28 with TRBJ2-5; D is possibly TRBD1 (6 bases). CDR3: CASSPRVRTVQETQYF. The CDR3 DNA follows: TGTGCCAGCAGTCCCAGGGTTCGGACAGTCCAAGAGACCCAGTACTTC.